This T cell receptor beta chain comes out of a study of blood T cell repertoires in COVID-19. Under the authors' procedure: Reference gene primer amplification yielded estimated nucleated cell counts. The assay was immunoSEQ multiplex PCR, and TCRdb's table has in-frame clones only and misses some. That table gives V, J and clone size, and the DNA gave D and trimming. This table has 200,000 to 250,000 clones, 88% appearing once. Germline CDR1 is SGHTA and CDR2 is FQGNSA. The V gene lost 5 bases and the J gene lost 2 bases, with 17 bases spanning the gap. The CDR3 is 16 amino acids. The gene calls are TRBV7-2 and TRBJ2-3; D call uncertain. The sequence derives from a woman between 45 and 60 years old with acute COVID-19. The sample was PBMCs or T cells enriched from blood (not recorded which). CDR3 in amino acids: CASSQRLRSNTDTQYF. For the CDR3, the DNA is TGTGCCAGCAGCCAACGACTGCGATCCAACACAGATACGCAGTATTTT.